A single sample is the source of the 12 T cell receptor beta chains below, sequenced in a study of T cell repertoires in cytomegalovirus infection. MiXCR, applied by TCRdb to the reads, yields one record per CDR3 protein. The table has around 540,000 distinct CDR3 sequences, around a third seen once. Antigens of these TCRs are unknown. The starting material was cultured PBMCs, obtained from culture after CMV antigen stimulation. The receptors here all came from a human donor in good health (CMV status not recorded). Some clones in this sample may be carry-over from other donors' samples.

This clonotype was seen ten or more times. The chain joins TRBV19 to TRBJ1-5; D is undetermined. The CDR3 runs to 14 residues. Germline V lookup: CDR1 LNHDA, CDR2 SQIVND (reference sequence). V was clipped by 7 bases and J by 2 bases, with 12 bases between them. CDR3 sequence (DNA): TGTGCCAGTACAGGTCAGTCGGGCAATCAGCCCCAGCATTTT. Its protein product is CASTGQSGNQPQHF. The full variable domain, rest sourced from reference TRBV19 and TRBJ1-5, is DGGITQSPKYLFRKEGQNVTLSCEQNLNHDAMYWYRQDPGQGLRLIYYSQIVNDFQKGDIAEGYSVSREKKESFPLTVTSAQKNPTAFYLCASTGQSGNQPQHFGDGTRLSIL.

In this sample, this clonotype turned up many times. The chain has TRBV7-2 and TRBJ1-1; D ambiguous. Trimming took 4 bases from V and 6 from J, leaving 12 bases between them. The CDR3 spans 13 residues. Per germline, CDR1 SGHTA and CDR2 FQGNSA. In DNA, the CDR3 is TGTGCCAGCAGCTCTCTAGGGTCCCCTGAAGCTTTCTTT. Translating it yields CASSSLGSPEAFF.

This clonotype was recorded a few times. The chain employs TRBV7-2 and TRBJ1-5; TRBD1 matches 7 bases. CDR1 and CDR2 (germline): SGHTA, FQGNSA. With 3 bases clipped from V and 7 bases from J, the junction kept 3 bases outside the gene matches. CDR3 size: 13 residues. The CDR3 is CASSFSGGQPQHF. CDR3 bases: TGTGCCAGCAGCTTCTCAGGGGGACAGCCCCAGCATTTT.

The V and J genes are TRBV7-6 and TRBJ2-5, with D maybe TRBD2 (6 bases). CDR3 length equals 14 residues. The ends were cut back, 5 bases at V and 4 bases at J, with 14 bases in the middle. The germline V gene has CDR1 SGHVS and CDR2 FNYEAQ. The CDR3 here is CASSPREEGETQYF. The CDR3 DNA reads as TGTGCCAGCAGCCCCCGCGAGGAGGGAGAGACCCAGTACTTC.

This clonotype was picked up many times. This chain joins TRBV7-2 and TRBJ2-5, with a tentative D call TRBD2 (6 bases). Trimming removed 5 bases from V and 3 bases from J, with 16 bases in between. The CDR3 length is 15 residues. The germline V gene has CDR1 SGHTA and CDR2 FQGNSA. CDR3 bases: TGTGCCAGCAGCCAAAACGGGAGAAAAGAAGAGACCCAGTACTTC. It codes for CASSQNGRKEETQYF. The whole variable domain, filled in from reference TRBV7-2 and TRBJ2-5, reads GAGVSQSPSNKVTEKGKDVELRCDPISGHTALYWYRQSLGQGLEFLIYFQGNSAPDKSGLPSDRFSAERTGGSVSTLTIQRTQQEDSAVYLCASSQNGRKEETQYFGPGTRLLVL.

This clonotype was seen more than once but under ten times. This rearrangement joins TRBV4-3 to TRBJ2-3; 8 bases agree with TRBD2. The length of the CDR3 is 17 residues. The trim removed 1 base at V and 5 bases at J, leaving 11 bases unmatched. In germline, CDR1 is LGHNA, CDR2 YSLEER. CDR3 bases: TGCGCCAGCAGCCAAGGGTCATTAGCGGGAAGGGGAGATACGCAGTATTTT. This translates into CASSQGSLAGRGDTQYF.

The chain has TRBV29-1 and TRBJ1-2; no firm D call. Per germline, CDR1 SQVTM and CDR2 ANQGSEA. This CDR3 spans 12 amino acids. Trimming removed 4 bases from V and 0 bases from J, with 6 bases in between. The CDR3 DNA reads TGCAGCGTTGTCAAGACTAACTATGGCTACACCTTC. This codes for CSVVKTNYGYTF.

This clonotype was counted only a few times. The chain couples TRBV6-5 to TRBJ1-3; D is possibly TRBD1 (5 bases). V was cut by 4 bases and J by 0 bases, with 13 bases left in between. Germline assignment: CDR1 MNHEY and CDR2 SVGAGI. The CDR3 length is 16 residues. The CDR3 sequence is CASSWSRALSGNTIYF. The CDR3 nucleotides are TGTGCCAGCAGTTGGAGCAGGGCCCTCTCTGGAAACACCATATATTTT.

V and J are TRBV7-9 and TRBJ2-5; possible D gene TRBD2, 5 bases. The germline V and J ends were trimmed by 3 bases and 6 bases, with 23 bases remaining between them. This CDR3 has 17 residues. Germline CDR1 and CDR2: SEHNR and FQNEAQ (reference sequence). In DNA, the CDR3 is TGTGCCAGCAGCTTCAGCGTCAGGAGGCGGAGTTTGAAGACCCAGTACTTC. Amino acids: CASSFSVRRRSLKTQYF.

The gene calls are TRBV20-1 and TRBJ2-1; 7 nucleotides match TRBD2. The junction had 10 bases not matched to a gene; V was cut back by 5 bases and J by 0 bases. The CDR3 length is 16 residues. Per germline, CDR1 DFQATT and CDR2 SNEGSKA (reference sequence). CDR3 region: CSAGGAGAHSYNEQFF. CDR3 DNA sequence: TGCAGTGCTGGAGGGGCGGGAGCACACTCCTACAATGAGCAGTTCTTC.

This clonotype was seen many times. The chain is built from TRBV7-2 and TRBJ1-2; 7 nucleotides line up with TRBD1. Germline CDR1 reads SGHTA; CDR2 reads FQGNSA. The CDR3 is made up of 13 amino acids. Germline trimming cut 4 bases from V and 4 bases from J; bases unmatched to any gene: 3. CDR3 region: CASSSDRAYGYTF. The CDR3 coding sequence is TGTGCCAGCAGCTCCGACAGGGCCTATGGCTACACCTTC.

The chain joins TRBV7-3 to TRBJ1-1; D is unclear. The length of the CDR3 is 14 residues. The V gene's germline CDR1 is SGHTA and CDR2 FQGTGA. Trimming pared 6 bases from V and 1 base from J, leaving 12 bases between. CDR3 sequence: CASRRSGENTEAFF. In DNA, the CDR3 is TGTGCCAGCAGGCGAAGCGGTGAGAACACTGAAGCTTTCTTT.